This T cell receptor beta chain was sequenced in a study of blood T cell repertoires in COVID-19. Study context: The samples span acute and convalescent COVID-19 from the United States, Italy and Spain. PBMCs, B-cell-depleted T cells, or T cells were the source of the cDNA or gDNA that made up the material.

Germline CDR1 is LNHDA and CDR2 is SQIVND (reference sequence). The CDR3 loop spans 13 amino acids. Trimming took off 5 bases at V and 5 bases at J, with 11 bases between the two ends. Produced via immunoSEQ multiplex PCR; TCRdb's table is partial and in-frame only. Among about 80,000 clones listed, roughly 91% were seen once. This clonotype was obtained from a woman aged 45-60 years in a cohort sampled during active COVID-19. The chain employs TRBV19 and TRBJ2-3; D perhaps matches TRBD2 (6 bases). Sequenced input: peripheral blood. The CDR3 loop reads CASSSPGVDTQYF. CDR3 nucleotides: TGTGCCAGTAGTTCCCCGGGGGTAGATACGCAGTATTTT.